This T cell receptor (beta chain) was retrieved from a study of tumor-infiltrating lymphocytes in primary liver carcinoma. Across the study: Staging of the tumors gave T1-T3 N0M0, with widths of about 4 to 10 cm. Points from the study as a whole: Blood's top-250-clone fraction was significantly lower than that of tumors (p = 0.039).

This CDR3 is built from 14 residues. From germline, CDR1 is ENHRY and CDR2 SYGVKD. It was from roughly 20-30 mg of unsorted bulk tissue that RNA and DNA were co-extracted. A remark on this clonotype: The antigen remains unidentified. An end of the junction differs from the germline gene, which may be a read error.

Constant-region priming of roughly 500 ng total RNA yielded TCR beta cDNA. Three nested multiplex PCR rounds of slightly modified ARM-PCR generated TCR beta libraries. A C-beta reverse primer was combined with TRBV1-TRBV30 forward primers in the first two PCR rounds, and each round had 10 cycles. TCRdb re-called the multiplex PCR reads with MiXCR, one entry per CDR3 protein. The profile shows roughly 80,000 distinct CDR3 sequences, about 75% of them singletons. Sequencing input: tumor-adjacent normal liver tissue. V is TRBV10-3 and J is TRBJ2-3, with D possibly being TRBD1 (6 bases). The clonotype originates from a man between 35 and 55 years old with primary liver carcinoma and hepatitis B virus infection. The DNA of the CDR3 is TGTGCCATCGGGGCAGGGGCTGGCACAGATACGCAATATTTT. Protein product: CAIGAGAGTDTQYF.